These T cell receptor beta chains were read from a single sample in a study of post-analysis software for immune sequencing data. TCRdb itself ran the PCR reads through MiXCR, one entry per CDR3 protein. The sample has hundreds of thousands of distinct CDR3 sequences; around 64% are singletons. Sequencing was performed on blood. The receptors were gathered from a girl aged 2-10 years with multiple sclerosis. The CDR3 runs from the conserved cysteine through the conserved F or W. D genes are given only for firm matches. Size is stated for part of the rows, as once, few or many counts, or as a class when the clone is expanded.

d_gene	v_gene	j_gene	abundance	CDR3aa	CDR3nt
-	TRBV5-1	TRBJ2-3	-	CASHRLGGREDTQYF	TGCGCCAGCCACCGGTTGGGGGGCCGTGAAGATACGCAGTATTTT
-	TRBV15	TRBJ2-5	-	CATSVNRELETQYF	TGTGCCACCAGCGTTAACAGGGAGTTAGAGACCCAGTACTTC
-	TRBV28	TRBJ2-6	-	CASRFDRHTGANVLTF	TGTGCCAGCCGCTTCGACAGGCACACTGGGGCCAACGTCCTGACTTTC
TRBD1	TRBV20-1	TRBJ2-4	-	CSAGGQGAEGRNIQYF	TGCAGTGCGGGTGGACAGGGGGCGGAGGGCAGAAACATTCAGTACTTC
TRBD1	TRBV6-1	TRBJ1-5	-	CASLQGQGARSNQPQHF	TGTGCCAGCCTCCAGGGACAGGGGGCGAGAAGCAATCAGCCCCAGCATTTT
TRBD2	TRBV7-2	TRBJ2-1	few	CASSLLAGGTYNEQFF	TGTGCCAGCAGCCTCCTAGCGGGAGGGACCTACAATGAGCAGTTCTTC
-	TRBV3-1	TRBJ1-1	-	CASSRWGHEGGAFF	TGTGCCAGCAGCAGGTGGGGGCACGAAGGGGGAGCTTTCTTT
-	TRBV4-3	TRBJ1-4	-	CASSQGLRGEKLFF	TGCGCCAGCAGCCAGGGCCTCAGGGGTGAAAAACTGTTTTTT
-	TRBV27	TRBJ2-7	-	CASSPGRNYEQYF	TGTGCCAGCAGCCCGGGACGAAACTACGAGCAGTACTTC
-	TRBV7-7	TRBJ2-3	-	CASSLTPGADTQYF	TGTGCTAGCAGCTTAACCCCGGGAGCAGATACGCAGTATTTT
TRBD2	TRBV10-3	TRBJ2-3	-	CAIRTSGGDRGTDTQYF	TGTGCCATCAGGACTAGCGGGGGAGATCGAGGCACAGATACGCAGTATTTT
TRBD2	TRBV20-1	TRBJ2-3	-	CSAMSSGGLYTQYF	TGCAGTGCTATGTCTAGCGGAGGACTGTATACGCAGTATTTT
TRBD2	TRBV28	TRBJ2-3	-	CASSSLTSGRDTQYF	TGTGCCAGCAGTTCCCTGACTAGCGGGAGAGATACGCAGTATTTT
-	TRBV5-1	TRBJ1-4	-	CASSSETATTNEKLFF	TGCGCCAGCAGCTCAGAGACAGCTACAACTAATGAAAAACTGTTTTTT
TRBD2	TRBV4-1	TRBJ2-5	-	CASSQRLAGGQETQYF	TGCGCCAGCAGCCAGAGACTAGCGGGTGGCCAAGAGACCCAGTACTTC
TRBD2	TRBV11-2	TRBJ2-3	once	CASSLAVQRGAPDTQYF	TGTGCCAGCAGCTTAGCCGTCCAGCGGGGGGCCCCAGATACGCAGTATTTT
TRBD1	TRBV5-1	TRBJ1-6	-	CASTTGVRDSPLHF	TGCGCCAGCACCACAGGGGTAAGAGATTCACCCCTCCACTTT
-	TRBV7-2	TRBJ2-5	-	CTSSLARGPEQYF	TGTACCAGCAGCTTAGCGCGGGGGCCTGAGCAGTACTTC
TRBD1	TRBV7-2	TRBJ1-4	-	CASRDRVNEKLFF	TGTGCCAGCAGAGACAGGGTTAATGAAAAACTGTTTTTT
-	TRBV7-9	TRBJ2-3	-	CASSLAAGAEDTQYF	TGTGCCAGCAGCTTAGCGGCGGGGGCGGAAGATACGCAGTATTTT
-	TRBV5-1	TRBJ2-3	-	CASSLTRRSTDTQYF	TGCGCCAGCAGCTTGACTAGGAGGAGCACAGATACGCAGTATTTT
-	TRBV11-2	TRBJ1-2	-	CASSLDGPGNTF	TGTGCCAGCAGCTTAGATGGTCCAGGGAACACCTTC